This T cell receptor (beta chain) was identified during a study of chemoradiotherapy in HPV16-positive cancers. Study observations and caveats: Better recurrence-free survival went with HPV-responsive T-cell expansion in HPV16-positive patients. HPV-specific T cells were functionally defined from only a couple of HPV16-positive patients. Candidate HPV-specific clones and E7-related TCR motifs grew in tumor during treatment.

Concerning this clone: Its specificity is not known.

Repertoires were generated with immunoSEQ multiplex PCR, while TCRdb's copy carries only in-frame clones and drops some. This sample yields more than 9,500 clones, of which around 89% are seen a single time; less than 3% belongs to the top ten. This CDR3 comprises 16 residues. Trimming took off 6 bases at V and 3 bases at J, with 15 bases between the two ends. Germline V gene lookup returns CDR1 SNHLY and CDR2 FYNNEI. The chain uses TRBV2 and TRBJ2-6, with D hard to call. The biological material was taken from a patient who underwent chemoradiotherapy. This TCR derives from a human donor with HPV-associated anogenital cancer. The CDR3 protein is CASSTHLGGGANVLTF. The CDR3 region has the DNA TGTGCCAGCAGCACCCATTTGGGCGGTGGGGCCAACGTCCTGACTTTC.